What follows is one TCR beta chain and its context. The data originate from a study of blood T cell repertoires in COVID-19. At the level of the study: Whether acute or convalescent, the COVID-19 samples came from the United States, Italy and Spain. From T cells, B-cell-depleted T cells, or PBMCs came the material, which was cDNA or gDNA.

This CDR3 region has 13 residues. CDR1 is SGHDT, CDR2 YYEEEE, per germline. V was shortened by 5 bases and J by 2 bases, with 11 bases between the two germline ends. TCRdb keeps only in-frame clones here, not all; method: immunoSEQ multiplex PCR. The sample holds about 120,000 clones, around 89% seen once. The sample was peripheral blood. This sequence joins TRBV5-6 and TRBJ2-7, with D possibly being TRBD2 (5 bases). This clonotype was sampled from a human donor in a cohort sampled during active COVID-19. In nucleotides, the CDR3 is TGTGCCAGCAGAGGGAGATATCCCTACGAGCAGTACTTC. It yields the protein CASRGRYPYEQYF. The full variable domain, rest sourced from reference TRBV5-6 and TRBJ2-7, is DAGVTQSPTHLIKTRGQQVTLRCSPKSGHDTVSWYQQALGQGPQFIFQYYEEEERQRGNFPDRFSGHQFPNYSSELNVNALLLGDSALYLCASRGRYPYEQYFGPGTRLTVT.